This T cell receptor (beta chain) was recorded in a study of Ad26.COV2.S vaccination and SARS-CoV-2 variants. Details on this clone: Its target is unknown.

Study-level points and caveats: Reportedly, spike-specific CD8+ and CD4+ T cell responses achieved substantial breadth once vaccination had taken place.

The V end lost 2 bases, the J end lost 2 bases, and 7 bases lay between the germline ends. The CDR3 runs to 14 residues. Germline values: CDR1 ENHRY, CDR2 SYGVKD. As for treatment: some 20 received Ad26.COV2.S at low or high dose, single or two shots; several received placebo; per-sample allocation not given. Specimen acquisition occurred on day 63 following the initial vaccine or placebo injection. The protocol was immunoSEQ multiplex PCR, while the TCRdb copy is restricted to in-frame clones and leaves out a portion. The sample carries approximately 410,000 clones, around 89% recorded once. This rearrangement joins TRBV10-3 to TRBJ1-5; tentatively, D is TRBD1 (6 bases). This clonotype was sampled from a person aged 18-60 years who received the Ad26.COV2.S COVID-19 vaccine or a placebo. The sample here was peripheral blood, taken in a trial of Ad26.COV2.S vaccine versus placebo. This CDR3 reads CAISETGRNQPQHF. DNA for the CDR3: TGTGCCATCAGTGAGACAGGGCGCAATCAGCCCCAGCATTTT.